The 27 T cell receptor beta chains below were found in one sample sequenced in a study of beta chain features in type 1 diabetes. What these receptors recognize is not known. The authors reverse transcribed all of the isolated RNA, so sequencing captured expressed TCRB transcripts. The table came from immunoSEQ multiplex PCR; TCRdb's copy has only in-frame clones and leaves some out. The table lists hundreds of thousands of clones, roughly 13% of them singletons. Study-wide results and limits: The study found moderately but significantly shorter TCRB CDR3s in all four CD4+ subsets of Type 1 diabetes patients.

Sequences were obtained from naive CD4+ T cells from blood. Receptors originate from a man between 18 and 29 years old with type 1 diabetes.

This clone showed up just a few times. The gene calls are TRBV7-9 and TRBJ2-6; 9 bases line up with TRBD1. The CDR3 extends over 17 amino acids. The junction had 8 bases not matched to a gene; V was cut back by 5 bases and J by 3 bases. CDR1 SEHNR and CDR2 FQNEAQ come from the germline V gene (reference sequence). CDR3 DNA sequence: TGTGCCAGCAGCGCCCTACAGGGGGCTGGTGGGGCCAACGTCCTGACTTTC. As protein: CASSALQGAGGANVLTF.

There are a few counts of this clone. The chain carries TRBV28 and TRBJ1-4, with TRBD1 as a possible D gene (6 bases). The germline gives CDR1 MDHEN, CDR2 SYDVKM. The CDR3 sequence is 14 residues long. Trimming took 7 bases from V and 1 from J, leaving 10 bases between them. The CDR3 sequence: CASTQGITNEKLFF. Written as DNA, the CDR3 is TGTGCCAGCACCCAGGGGATAACTAATGAAAAACTGTTTTTT. The complete variable domain, with remaining parts taken from reference TRBV28 and TRBJ1-4, reads DVKVTQSSRYLVKRTGEKVFLECVQDMDHENMFWYRQDPGLGLRLIYFSYDVKMKEKGDIPEGYSVSREKKERFSLILESASTNQTSMYLCASTQGITNEKLFFGSGTQLSVL.

V usage is TRBV29-1 and J usage is TRBJ1-2; 9 nucleotides match TRBD1. This CDR3 has 13 amino acids. J was trimmed by 3 bases and V by 6 bases; bases with no gene match: 5. The germline gives CDR1 SQVTM, CDR2 ANQGSEA. The CDR3 coding sequence is TGCAGCGTGGAACGGACAGGGGACTATGGCTACACCTTC. This gives the protein CSVERTGDYGYTF.

Only a few counts were recorded for this clone. The chain links TRBV2 to TRBJ1-2, with D possibly TRBD1 on 6 matching bases. In germline, CDR1 is SNHLY, CDR2 FYNNEI. Trimming left V 6 bases short and J 4 bases short, with 15 bases between. The CDR3 runs 14 residues. CDR3 sequence reads: CASRSDSSSYGYTF. CDR3 nucleotides: TGTGCCAGCAGGTCGGACAGCTCCAGCTATGGCTACACCTTC. Combining the CDR3 with reference TRBV2 and TRBJ1-2 gives the whole variable domain EPEVTQTPSHQVTQMGQEVILRCVPISNHLYFYWYRQILGQKVEFLVSFYNNEISEKSEIFDDQFSVERPDGSNFTLKIRSTKLEDSAMYFCASRSDSSSYGYTFGSGTRLTVV.

The J gene is TRBJ2-1, the V gene TRBV5-1, with 8 bases that match TRBD1. The CDR3 is 15 residues long. Unmatched junction bases numbered 0, after V lost 0 bases and J lost 1 base. Germline CDR1 is SGHRS and CDR2 is YFSETQ. The CDR3 sequence is CASSLGDRSYNEQFF. The DNA for the CDR3 is TGCGCCAGCAGCTTGGGGGACAGGTCCTACAATGAGCAGTTCTTC.

The J gene is TRBJ2-2, the V gene TRBV19, with a possible D match to TRBD2 (5 bases). The ends were cut back, 7 bases at V and 2 bases at J, with 11 bases in the middle. Germline CDR1 is LNHDA and CDR2 is SQIVND (reference sequence). This CDR3 has 14 amino acids. The chain's CDR3 is CASNRGDNTGELFF. Here the CDR3 DNA reads TGTGCCAGTAATCGGGGAGACAACACCGGGGAGCTGTTTTTT.

The chain combines TRBV29-1 with TRBJ1-2; 8 bases are a match to TRBD1. Germline V gives CDR1 SQVTM, CDR2 ANQGSEA. The CDR3 sequence is 12 residues long. Trimming took 7 bases from V and 4 from J; bases not matched to a gene: 5. The DNA of the CDR3 is TGCAGCGCACGGACAGGGCCCTATGGCTACACCTTC. It yields the protein CSARTGPYGYTF.

This clone was counted only a few times. The chain is built from TRBV7-9 and TRBJ2-2, with TRBD1 matching over 10 bases. The CDR3 is 16 residues long. Per the germline V gene, CDR1 is SEHNR and CDR2 is FQNEAQ (reference sequence). Trimming at V came to 5 bases and at J to 3 bases, leaving 6 bases not matched to a gene. The CDR3 is CASSLRQGAHTGELFF. In DNA, the CDR3 is TGTGCCAGCAGCCTCCGACAGGGGGCGCACACCGGGGAGCTGTTTTTT.

Concerning this clone: This CDR3 is also generated by other DNA sequences in the sample. This chain connects TRBV29-1 to TRBJ1-1, with TRBD1 identical over 8 bases. In germline, CDR1 is SQVTM, CDR2 ANQGSEA. CDR3 size: 12 residues. The V segment lost 7 bases and the J segment 1 base; nucleotides outside the gene matches: 2. Written as DNA, the CDR3 is TGCAGCGCAGACAGGGGGAACACTGAAGCTTTCTTT. Protein product: CSADRGNTEAFF.

The chain links TRBV14 to TRBJ2-7, with 9 bases identical to TRBD2. The CDR3 spans 14 residues. Germline-derived CDR1 and CDR2 are SGHDN and FVKESK. V dropped 6 bases and J dropped 2; count of bases not matched to a gene: 5. The DNA for the CDR3 is TGTGCCAGCAGTAATAGCGGGGGCCCCTACGAGCAGTACTTC. Amino acid sequence: CASSNSGGPYEQYF.

This clone turned up a few times. This chain links TRBV10-2 with TRBJ1-4; the match to TRBD1 covers 8 bases. The CDR3 runs 12 residues. The junction had 5 bases not matched to a gene; V was cut back by 11 bases and J by 6 bases. The germline V gene has CDR1 WSHSY and CDR2 SAAADI. The DNA of the CDR3 is TGCGCCGGCGGGACAGGACATGAAAAACTGTTTTTT. Translating gives CAGGTGHEKLFF.

This clone has a handful of counts. The genes are TRBV27 and TRBJ2-7, with no clear D. The V gene lost 3 bases and the J gene lost 4 bases, with 16 bases spanning the gap. This CDR3 is 15 amino acids long. Germline V gives CDR1 MNHEY, CDR2 SMNVEV (reference sequence). As DNA, the CDR3 is TGTGCCAGCAGTTTCTACACCCGATGGGATTACGAGCAGTACTTC. Its translation is CASSFYTRWDYEQYF.

The chain recombines TRBV7-2 with TRBJ1-1; D is undetermined. From germline, CDR1 is SGHTA and CDR2 FQGNSA. This CDR3 contains 14 residues. Trimming pared 3 bases from V and 4 bases from J, leaving 12 bases between. The CDR3 loop is CASSFWGLVTEAFF. The CDR3 coding sequence is TGTGCCAGCAGCTTCTGGGGTTTGGTCACTGAAGCTTTCTTT.

This clone was observed a handful of times. The chain carries TRBV10-1 and TRBJ2-5; 8 bases match TRBD1. The CDR3 totals 14 residues. With V trimmed by 5 bases and J by 1 base, 3 bases remained unmatched. CDR1 is WNHNN and CDR2 is SYGVQD in the germline V gene (reference sequence). CDR3 amino acids: CASSRGTGQETQYF. The DNA of the CDR3 is TGCGCCAGCAGTCGGGGGACAGGCCAAGAGACCCAGTACTTC.

This chain links TRBV6-5 with TRBJ1-5, with D hard to call. Looked up from germline, CDR1 is MNHEY and CDR2 is SVGAGI. Trimming pared 4 bases from V and 2 bases from J, leaving 9 bases between. The CDR3 contains 14 residues. The CDR3 DNA reads TGTGCCAGCAGTTCTCCGGGAGGCAATCAGCCCCAGCATTTT. Translating gives CASSSPGGNQPQHF.

J is TRBJ1-3 and V is TRBV30, with D hard to call. The ends were cut back, 1 base at V and 2 bases at J, with 15 bases in the middle. CDR3 length equals 16 residues. CDR1 and CDR2 (germline): GTSNPN, SVGIG (reference sequence). CDR3: CAWSALYEGAGNTIYF. Written as DNA, the CDR3 is TGTGCCTGGAGTGCCCTCTACGAGGGAGCTGGAAACACCATATATTTT.

This clone turned up a few times. The chain links TRBV27 to TRBJ2-5; D might be TRBD1 or TRBD2, each matching 5 bases. Trimming cost V 5 bases and J 5 bases, with 18 bases left between them. The CDR3 loop spans 15 amino acids. In germline, CDR1 is MNHEY, CDR2 SMNVEV (reference sequence). CDR3: CASSPSSWWGETQYF. CDR3 nucleotides: TGTGCCAGCAGTCCTTCGTCTTGGTGGGGGGAGACCCAGTACTTC.

This clone has only a few counts. The chain combines TRBV28 with TRBJ2-3; TRBD2 agrees at 7 bases. The CDR3 contains 18 residues. The germline gives CDR1 MDHEN, CDR2 SYDVKM. V lost 6 bases, J lost 0 bases, and 15 bases stayed unmatched. CDR3 in DNA: TGTGCCAGCAGCAGTTTGATGGGGCCTAGCGGTAGCACAGATACGCAGTATTTT. Protein: CASSSLMGPSGSTDTQYF.

As to this clone: A junction end diverges from the germline sequence, so it may reflect a read error. The chain employs TRBV15 and TRBJ2-5; the match to TRBD1 covers 7 bases. The germline V gene has CDR1 LNHNV and CDR2 YYDKDF (reference sequence). This CDR3 spans 11 amino acids. Here the CDR3 reads CATSKQGTKYF. In DNA form, the CDR3 reads TGTGCCACCAGCAAACAGGGGACCAAGTACTTC.

This clone was seen only a few times. The chain joins TRBV30 to TRBJ1-4; D gene uncertain. Germline CDR1 GTSNPN, CDR2 SVGIG (reference sequence). The V gene lost 2 bases and the J gene lost 5 bases, with 12 bases spanning the gap. This CDR3 comprises 14 residues. This chain's CDR3 is CAWSRMGNNEKLFF. As DNA, the CDR3 is TGTGCCTGGAGTAGAATGGGGAACAATGAAAAACTGTTTTTT.

The CDR3 bases are TGTGCCAGCAGCTTTACATACAATGAGCAGTTCTTC. Its protein is CASSFTYNEQFF. The J gene is TRBJ2-1, the V gene TRBV7-9; D uncertain. The CDR3 has 12 residues. Germline CDR1 is SEHNR and CDR2 is FQNEAQ (reference sequence). The V gene lost 3 bases and the J gene lost 4 bases, with 4 bases spanning the gap. The full variable domain, with the rest looked up from reference TRBV7-9 and TRBJ2-1, is DTGVSQNPRHKITKRGQNVTFRCDPISEHNRLYWYRQTLGQGPEFLTYFQNEAQLEKSRLLSDRFSAERPKGSFSTLEIQRTEQGDSAMYLCASSFTYNEQFFGPGTRLTVL.

The rearrangement uses TRBV30 and TRBJ2-6; the D is unclear. Germline CDR1 reads GTSNPN; CDR2 reads SVGIG (reference sequence). Deletions cut 6 bases from V and 0 bases from J, with 3 bases between. The CDR3 is made up of 12 amino acids. In DNA form, the CDR3 reads TGTGCCTGTGACTCTGGGGCCAACGTCCTGACTTTC. Protein: CACDSGANVLTF.

V and J are TRBV7-9 and TRBJ1-1; TRBD1 is a possible D gene (6 bases). V dropped 5 bases and J dropped 3 bases, with 10 bases sitting between them. The CDR3 length is 13 residues. CDR1 and CDR2 (germline): SEHNR, FQNEAQ (reference sequence). The CDR3 spells CASSRGQHTEAFF. The CDR3 DNA sequence: TGTGCCAGCAGCCGGGGGCAGCACACTGAAGCTTTCTTT.

CDR3 loop: CAWSSPGGFSIGDTQYF. The CDR3 nucleotides read TGTGCCTGGTCGAGCCCCGGGGGATTCAGTATCGGGGATACGCAGTATTTT. The gene calls are TRBV30 and TRBJ2-3, with D maybe TRBD2 (6 bases). Germline-derived CDR1 and CDR2 are GTSNPN and SVGIG (reference sequence). V was cut by 5 bases and J by 6 bases, with 27 bases left in between. CDR3 length: 17 residues.

The V call is TRBV30, the J call TRBJ1-1; maybe TRBD1 (5 bases). Germline-derived CDR1 and CDR2 are GTSNPN and SVGIG (reference sequence). The CDR3 is 14 residues long. V was trimmed by 4 bases and J by 0 bases, leaving 12 bases between them. CDR3 region: CAWTETAMNTEAFF. CDR3 DNA: TGTGCCTGGACTGAGACAGCGATGAACACTGAAGCTTTCTTT.

This clone came up a few times. V and J are TRBV14 and TRBJ2-5; the match to TRBD2 covers 7 bases. The CDR3 sequence is 14 residues long. V shed 5 bases, J shed 5 bases, and the junction held 8 bases outside the gene matches. CDR1 is SGHDN, CDR2 FVKESK, per germline. Here the CDR3 DNA reads TGTGCCAGCAGCTATGGACTAGTTGAGGAGACCCAGTACTTC. Protein sequence: CASSYGLVEETQYF.

This clone was recorded a few times. The chain couples TRBV30 to TRBJ1-1; D is uncertain. Germline loops: CDR1 GTSNPN, CDR2 SVGIG (reference sequence). Trimming pared 3 bases from V and 0 bases from J, leaving 8 bases between. The CDR3 length is 13 residues. The CDR3 is CAWSPHMNTEAFF. The CDR3 region has the DNA TGTGCCTGGAGCCCACACATGAACACTGAAGCTTTCTTT.